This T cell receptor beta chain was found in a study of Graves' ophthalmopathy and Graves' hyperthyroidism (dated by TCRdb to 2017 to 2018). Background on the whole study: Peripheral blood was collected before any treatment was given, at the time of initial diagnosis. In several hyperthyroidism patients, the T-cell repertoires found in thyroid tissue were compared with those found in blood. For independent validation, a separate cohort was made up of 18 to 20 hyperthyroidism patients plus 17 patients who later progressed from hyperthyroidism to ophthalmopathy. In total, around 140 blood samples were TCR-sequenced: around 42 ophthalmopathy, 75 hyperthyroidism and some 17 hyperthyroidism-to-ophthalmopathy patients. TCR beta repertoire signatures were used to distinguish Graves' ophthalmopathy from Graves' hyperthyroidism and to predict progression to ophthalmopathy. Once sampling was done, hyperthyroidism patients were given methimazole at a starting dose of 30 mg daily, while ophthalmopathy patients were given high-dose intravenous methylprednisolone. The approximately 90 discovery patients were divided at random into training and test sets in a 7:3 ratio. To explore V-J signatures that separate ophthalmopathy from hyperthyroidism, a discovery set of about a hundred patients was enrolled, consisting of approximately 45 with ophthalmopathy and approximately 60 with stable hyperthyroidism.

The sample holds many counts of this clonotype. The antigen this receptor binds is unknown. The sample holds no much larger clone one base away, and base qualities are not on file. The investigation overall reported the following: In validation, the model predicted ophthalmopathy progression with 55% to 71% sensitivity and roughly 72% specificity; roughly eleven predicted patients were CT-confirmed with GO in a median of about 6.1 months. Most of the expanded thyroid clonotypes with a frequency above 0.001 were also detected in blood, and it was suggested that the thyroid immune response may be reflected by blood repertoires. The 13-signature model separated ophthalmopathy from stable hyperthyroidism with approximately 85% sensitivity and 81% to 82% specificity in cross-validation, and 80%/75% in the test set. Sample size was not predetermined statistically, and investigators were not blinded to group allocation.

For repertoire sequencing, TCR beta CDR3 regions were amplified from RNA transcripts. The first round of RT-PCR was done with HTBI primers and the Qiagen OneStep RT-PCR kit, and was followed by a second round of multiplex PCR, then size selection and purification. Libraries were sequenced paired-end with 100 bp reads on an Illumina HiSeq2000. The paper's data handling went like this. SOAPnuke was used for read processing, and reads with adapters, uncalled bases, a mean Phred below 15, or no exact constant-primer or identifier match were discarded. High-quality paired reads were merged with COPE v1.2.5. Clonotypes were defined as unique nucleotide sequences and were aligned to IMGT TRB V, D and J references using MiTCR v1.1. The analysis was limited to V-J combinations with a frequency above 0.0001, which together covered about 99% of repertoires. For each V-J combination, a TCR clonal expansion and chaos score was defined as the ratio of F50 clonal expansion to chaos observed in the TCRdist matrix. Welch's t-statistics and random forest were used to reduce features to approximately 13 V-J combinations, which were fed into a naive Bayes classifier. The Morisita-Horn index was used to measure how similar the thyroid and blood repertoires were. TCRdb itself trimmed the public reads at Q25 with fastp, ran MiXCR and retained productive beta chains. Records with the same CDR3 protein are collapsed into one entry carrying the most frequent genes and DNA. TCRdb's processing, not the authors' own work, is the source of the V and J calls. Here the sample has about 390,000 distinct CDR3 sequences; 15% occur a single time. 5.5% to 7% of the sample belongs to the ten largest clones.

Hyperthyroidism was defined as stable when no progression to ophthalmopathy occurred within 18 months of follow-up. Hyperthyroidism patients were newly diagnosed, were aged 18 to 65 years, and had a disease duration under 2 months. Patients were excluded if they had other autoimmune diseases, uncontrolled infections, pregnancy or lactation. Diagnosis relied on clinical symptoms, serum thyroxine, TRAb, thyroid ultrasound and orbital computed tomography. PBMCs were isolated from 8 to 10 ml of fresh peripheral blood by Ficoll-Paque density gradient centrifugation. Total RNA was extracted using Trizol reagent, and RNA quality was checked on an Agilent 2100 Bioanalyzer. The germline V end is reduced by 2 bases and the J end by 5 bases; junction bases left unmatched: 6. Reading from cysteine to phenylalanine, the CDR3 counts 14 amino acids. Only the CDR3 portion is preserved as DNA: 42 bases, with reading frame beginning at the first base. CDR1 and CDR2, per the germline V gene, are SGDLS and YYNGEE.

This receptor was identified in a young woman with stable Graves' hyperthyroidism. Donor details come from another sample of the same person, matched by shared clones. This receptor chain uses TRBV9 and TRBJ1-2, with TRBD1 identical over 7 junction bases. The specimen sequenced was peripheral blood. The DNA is TGTGCCAGCAGCGTTCGCGACAGGGCTTATGGCTACACCTTC. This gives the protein CASSVRDRAYGYTF.